The clone carrying this TCR beta chain was counted only a few times. The data originate from a study of blood T cell repertoires in COVID-19. Study-wide background: Spain, Italy and the United States supplied samples that represented acute and convalescent COVID-19. The cDNA or gDNA used as material had been derived from T cells, B-cell-depleted T cells, or PBMCs.

Original methodology: Quantification of nucleated cells was approximated via reference gene primer amplification. The protocol was immunoSEQ multiplex PCR, while the TCRdb copy is restricted to in-frame clones and leaves out a portion. For V, J and clone size, that table is used; D and trimming come from the DNA. The sample has tens of thousands of clones, 86% seen once. The V gene's germline CDR1 is MDHEN and CDR2 SYDVKM. This CDR3 region has 17 residues. V lost 7 bases to trimming and J lost 3 bases; unmatched junction nucleotides: 14. Material: peripheral blood. V and J are TRBV28 and TRBJ2-1; 8 bases match TRBD2. The TCR sequence derives from an elderly woman in a cohort sampled during active or convalescent COVID-19. The CDR3 spells CASKRMAQAGDYNEQFF. In DNA, the CDR3 is TGTGCCAGCAAGAGGATGGCTCAAGCGGGAGACTACAATGAGCAGTTCTTC.